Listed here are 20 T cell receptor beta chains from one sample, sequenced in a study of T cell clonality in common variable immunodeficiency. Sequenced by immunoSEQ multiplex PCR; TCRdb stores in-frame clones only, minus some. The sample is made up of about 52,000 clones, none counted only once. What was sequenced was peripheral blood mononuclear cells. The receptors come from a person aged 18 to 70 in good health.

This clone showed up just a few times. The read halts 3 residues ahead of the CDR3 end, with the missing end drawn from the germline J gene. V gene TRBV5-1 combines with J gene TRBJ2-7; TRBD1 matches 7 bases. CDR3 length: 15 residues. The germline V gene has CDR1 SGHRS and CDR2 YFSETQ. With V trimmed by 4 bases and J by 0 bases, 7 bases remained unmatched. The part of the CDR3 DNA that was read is TGCGCCAGCAGCCCCCGGACAGGTGACTCCTACGAG. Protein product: CASSPRTGDSYE. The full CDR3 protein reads CASSPRTGDSYEQYF. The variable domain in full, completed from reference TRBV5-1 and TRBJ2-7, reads KAGVTQTPRYLIKTRGQQVTLSCSPISGHRSVSWYQQTPGQGLQFLFEYFSETQRNKGNFPGRFSGRQFSNSRSEMNVSTLELGDSALYLCASSPRTGDSYEQYFGPGTRLTVT.

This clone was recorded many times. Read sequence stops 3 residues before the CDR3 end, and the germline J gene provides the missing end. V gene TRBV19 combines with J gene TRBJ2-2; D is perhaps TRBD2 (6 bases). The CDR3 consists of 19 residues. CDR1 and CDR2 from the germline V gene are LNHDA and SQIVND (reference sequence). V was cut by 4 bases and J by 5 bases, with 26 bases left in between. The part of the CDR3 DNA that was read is TGTGCCAGTAGTACGGGGAGACTAGGCGTCTCGAGAAGGACCGGGGAG. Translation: CASSTGRLGVSRRTGE. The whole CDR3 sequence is CASSTGRLGVSRRTGELFF.

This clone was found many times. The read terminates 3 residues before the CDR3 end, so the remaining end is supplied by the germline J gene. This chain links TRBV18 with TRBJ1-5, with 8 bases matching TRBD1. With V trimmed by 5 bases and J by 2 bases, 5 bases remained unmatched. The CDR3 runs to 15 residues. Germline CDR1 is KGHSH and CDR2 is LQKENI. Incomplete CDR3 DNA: TGTGCCAGCTCAACAGGACAGGGTGGCAATCAGCCC. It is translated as CASSTGQGGNQP. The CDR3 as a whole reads CASSTGQGGNQPQHF.

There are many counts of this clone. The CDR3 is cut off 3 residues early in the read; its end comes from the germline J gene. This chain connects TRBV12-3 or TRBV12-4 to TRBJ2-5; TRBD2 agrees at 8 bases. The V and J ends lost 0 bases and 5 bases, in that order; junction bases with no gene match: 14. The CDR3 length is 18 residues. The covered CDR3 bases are TGTGCCAGCAGTTTAGCGGGTTTAACTAGCGGCCTAACGGAGACC. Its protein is CASSLAGLTSGLTET. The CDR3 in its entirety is CASSLAGLTSGLTETQYF.

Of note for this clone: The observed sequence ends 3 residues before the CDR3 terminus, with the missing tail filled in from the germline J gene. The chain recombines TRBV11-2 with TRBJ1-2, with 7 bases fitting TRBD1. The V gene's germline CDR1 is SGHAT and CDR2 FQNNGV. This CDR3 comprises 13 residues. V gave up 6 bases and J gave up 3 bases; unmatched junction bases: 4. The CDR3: CASSPDRDYGYTF. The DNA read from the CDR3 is TGTGCCAGCAGTCCCGACAGGGACTATGGC.

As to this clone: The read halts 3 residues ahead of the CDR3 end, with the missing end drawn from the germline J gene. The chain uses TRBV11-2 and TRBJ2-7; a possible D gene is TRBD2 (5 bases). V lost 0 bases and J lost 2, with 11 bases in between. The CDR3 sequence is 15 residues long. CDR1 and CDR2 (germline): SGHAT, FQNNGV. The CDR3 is CASSLELAGAYEQYF. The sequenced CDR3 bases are TGTGCCAGCAGCTTAGAATTGGCGGGCGCCTACGAG.

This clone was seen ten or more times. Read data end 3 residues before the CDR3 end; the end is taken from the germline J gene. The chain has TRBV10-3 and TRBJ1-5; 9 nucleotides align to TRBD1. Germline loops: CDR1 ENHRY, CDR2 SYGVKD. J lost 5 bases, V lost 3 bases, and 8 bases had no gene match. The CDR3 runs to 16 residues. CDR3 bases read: TGTGCCATCAGTGACCGACAGGGGGGATCTCATCAGCCC. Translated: CAISDRQGGSHQP. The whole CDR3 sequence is CAISDRQGGSHQPQHF.

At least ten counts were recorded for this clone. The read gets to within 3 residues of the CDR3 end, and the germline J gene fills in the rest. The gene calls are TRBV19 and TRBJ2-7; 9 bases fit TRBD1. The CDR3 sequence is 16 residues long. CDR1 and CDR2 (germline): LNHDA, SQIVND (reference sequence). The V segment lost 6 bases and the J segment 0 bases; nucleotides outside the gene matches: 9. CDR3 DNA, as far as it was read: TGTGCCAGTAGGACGGGCCGGGACAGGGTCTCCTACGAG. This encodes CASRTGRDRVSYE. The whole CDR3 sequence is CASRTGRDRVSYEQYF.

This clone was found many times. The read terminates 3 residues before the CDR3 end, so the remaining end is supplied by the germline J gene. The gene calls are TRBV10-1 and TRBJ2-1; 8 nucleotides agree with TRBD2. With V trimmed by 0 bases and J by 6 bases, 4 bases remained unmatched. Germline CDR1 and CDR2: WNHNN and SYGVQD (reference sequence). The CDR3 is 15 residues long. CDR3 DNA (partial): TGCGCCAGCAGTGAGTCACAGCGGGGGCGCAATGAG. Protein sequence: CASSESQRGRNE. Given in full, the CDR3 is CASSESQRGRNEQFF.

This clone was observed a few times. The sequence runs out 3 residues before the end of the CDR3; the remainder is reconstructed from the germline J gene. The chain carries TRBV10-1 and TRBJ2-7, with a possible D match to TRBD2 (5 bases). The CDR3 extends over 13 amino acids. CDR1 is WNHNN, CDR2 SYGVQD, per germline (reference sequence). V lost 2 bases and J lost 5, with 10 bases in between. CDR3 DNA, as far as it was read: TGCGCCAGCAGTGAGCGGGGTGGAAACGAG. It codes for CASSERGGNE. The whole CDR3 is CASSERGGNEQYF.

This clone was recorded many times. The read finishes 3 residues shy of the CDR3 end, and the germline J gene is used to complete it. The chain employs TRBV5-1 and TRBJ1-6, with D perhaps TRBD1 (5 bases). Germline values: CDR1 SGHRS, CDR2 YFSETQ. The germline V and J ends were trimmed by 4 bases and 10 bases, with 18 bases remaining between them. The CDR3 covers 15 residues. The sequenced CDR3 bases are TGCGCCAGCAGCGCAGAATGGACACGCGCGTCACCC. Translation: CASSAEWTRASP. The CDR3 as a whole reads CASSAEWTRASPLHF.

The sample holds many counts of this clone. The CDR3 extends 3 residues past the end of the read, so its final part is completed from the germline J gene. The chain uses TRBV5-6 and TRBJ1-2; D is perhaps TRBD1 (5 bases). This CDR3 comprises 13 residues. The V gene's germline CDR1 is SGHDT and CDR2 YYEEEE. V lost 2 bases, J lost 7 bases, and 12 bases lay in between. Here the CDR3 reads CASSLWQGVGYTF. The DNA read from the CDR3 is TGTGCCAGCAGCTTATGGCAAGGGGTTGGC.

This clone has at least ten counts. The sequenced part of the CDR3 DNA is TGTGCCAGCAGTTATACTAACACCGGGGAG. Translation: CASSYTNTGE. The whole CDR3 sequence is CASSYTNTGELFF. The J gene is TRBJ2-2, the V gene TRBV6-2 or TRBV6-3; D remains unclear. Read coverage stops 3 residues before the CDR3 terminus; the germline J gene supplies the remainder. V was clipped by 3 bases and J by 2 bases, with 4 bases between them. The CDR3 is 13 amino acids. Per germline, CDR1 MNHEY and CDR2 SVGEGT.

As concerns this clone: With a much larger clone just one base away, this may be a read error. The sequenced CDR3 bases are TGTGCCTGGAGTAACTGGCTAGCGGGAGGAGGGGAGACG. Its translation is CAWSNWLAGGGET. The whole CDR3 region reads CAWSNWLAGGGETQYF. The V gene is TRBV30, the J gene TRBJ2-3, with 11 bases aligning to TRBD2. The CDR3 end lies 3 residues beyond the end of the read and is filled in from the germline J gene. CDR3 length equals 16 residues. The V gene's germline CDR1 is GTSNPN and CDR2 SVGIG (reference sequence).

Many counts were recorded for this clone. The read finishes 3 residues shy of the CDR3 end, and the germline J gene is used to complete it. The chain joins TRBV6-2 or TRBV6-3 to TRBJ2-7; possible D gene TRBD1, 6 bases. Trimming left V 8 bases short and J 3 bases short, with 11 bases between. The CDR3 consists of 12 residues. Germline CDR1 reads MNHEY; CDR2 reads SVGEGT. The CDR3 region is CASQGSYYEQYF. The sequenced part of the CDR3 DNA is TGTGCCAGCCAGGGGTCATACTACGAG.

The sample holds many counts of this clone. The DNA read from the CDR3 is TGTGCCTGGAGTGAAGGGGGCTCCCAGCCC. This codes for CAWSEGGSQP. The entire CDR3 reads CAWSEGGSQPQHF. The chain links TRBV30 to TRBJ1-5; TRBD1 aligns across 7 bases. The CDR3 end is not reached by the read, which stops 3 residues before it; the germline J gene fills it in. CDR3 length: 13 amino acids. Germline CDR1 and CDR2: GTSNPN and SVGIG (reference sequence). V shed 1 base and J 7 bases; nucleotides not matched to a gene: 4. The full variable domain, its missing parts supplied by reference TRBV30 and TRBJ1-5, is SQTIHQWPATLVQPVGSPLSLECTVEGTSNPNLYWYRQAAGRGLQLLFYSVGIGQISSEVPQNLSASRPQDRQFILSSKKLLLSDSGFYLCAWSEGGSQPQHFGDGTRLSIL.

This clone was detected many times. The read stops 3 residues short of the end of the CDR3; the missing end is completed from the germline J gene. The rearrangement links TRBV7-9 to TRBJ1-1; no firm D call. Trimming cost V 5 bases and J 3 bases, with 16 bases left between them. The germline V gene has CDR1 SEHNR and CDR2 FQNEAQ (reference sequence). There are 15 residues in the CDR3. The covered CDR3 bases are TGTGCCAGCAGCCCAGGTTACCGCCAGGACACTGAA. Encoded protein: CASSPGYRQDTE. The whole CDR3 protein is CASSPGYRQDTEAFF.

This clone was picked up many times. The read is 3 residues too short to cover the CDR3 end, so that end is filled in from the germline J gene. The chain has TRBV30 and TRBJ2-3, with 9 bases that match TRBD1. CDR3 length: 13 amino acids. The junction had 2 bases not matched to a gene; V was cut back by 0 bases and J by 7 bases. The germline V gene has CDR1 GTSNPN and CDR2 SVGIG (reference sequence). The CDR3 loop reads CAWSVGTGYTQYF. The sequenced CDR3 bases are TGTGCCTGGAGTGTCGGGACAGGGTATACG.

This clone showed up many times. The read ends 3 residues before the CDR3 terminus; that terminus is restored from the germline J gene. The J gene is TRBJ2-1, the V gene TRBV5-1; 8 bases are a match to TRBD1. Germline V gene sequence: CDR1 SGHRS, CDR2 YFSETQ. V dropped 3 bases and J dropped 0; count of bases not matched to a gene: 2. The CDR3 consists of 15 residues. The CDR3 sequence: CASSWTGSSYNEQFF. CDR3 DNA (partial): TGCGCCAGCAGCTGGACAGGGAGCTCCTACAATGAG.

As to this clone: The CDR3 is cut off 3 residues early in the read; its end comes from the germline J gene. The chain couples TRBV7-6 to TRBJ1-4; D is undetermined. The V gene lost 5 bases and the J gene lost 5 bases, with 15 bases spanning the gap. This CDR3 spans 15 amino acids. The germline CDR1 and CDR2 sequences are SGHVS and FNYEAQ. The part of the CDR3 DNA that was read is TGTGCCAGCAGCCCGGCGGGAGGTCGCAATGAAAAA. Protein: CASSPAGGRNEK. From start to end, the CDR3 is CASSPAGGRNEKLFF.